This TCR beta chain was observed in a study of cytomegalovirus exposure and HLA in healthy donors. Study-level points and caveats: In a later analysis, HLA-associated beta chains showed higher expansion and lower generation probabilities than comparable chains. A classifier reportedly called cytomegalovirus status with high sensitivity and specificity.

This clone appeared a few times. Antigen specificity is unknown. V shed 4 bases and J 4 bases; nucleotides not matched to a gene: 11. CDR1 and CDR2 (germline): SGDLS, YYNGEE. The CDR3 is made up of 16 amino acids. PCR amplification relied on 60 Vbeta primers (plus 13 Jbeta primers). In the original workflow: A later analysis tallied 80 million or so unique TCR beta chains, some 10 million of them shared. TCRdb's table, derived via immunoSEQ multiplex PCR, lists solely in-frame clones and lacks some. V and J calls and clone size come straight from that table; D and trimming were deduced from the DNA. In the table there are 100,000 to 150,000 clones, more than 70% of which are singletons.

The sequencing input was PBMCs. This chain uses TRBV9 with TRBJ2-5; 9 bases fit TRBD2. The TCR sequence derives from a young man in good health and CMV-seronegative. Here the CDR3 DNA reads TGTGCCAGCAGCACGTCAGGGGCGGGGGGGGTAGAGACCCAGTACTTC. This encodes CASSTSGAGGVETQYF.